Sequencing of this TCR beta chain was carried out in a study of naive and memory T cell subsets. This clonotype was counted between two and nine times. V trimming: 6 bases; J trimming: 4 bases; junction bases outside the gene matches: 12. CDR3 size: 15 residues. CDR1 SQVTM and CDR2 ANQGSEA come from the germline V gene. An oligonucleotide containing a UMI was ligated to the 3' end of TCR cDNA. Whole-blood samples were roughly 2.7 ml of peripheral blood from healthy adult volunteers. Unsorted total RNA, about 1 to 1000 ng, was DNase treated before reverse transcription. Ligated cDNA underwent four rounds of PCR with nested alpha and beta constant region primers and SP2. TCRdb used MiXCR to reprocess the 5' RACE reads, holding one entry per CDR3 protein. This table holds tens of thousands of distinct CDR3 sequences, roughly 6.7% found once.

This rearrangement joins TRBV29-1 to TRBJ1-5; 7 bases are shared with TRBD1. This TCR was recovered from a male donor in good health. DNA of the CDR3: TGCAGCGTCCCCGACAGGGCAGGGCGGAATCAGCCCCAGCATTTT. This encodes CSVPDRAGRNQPQHF.